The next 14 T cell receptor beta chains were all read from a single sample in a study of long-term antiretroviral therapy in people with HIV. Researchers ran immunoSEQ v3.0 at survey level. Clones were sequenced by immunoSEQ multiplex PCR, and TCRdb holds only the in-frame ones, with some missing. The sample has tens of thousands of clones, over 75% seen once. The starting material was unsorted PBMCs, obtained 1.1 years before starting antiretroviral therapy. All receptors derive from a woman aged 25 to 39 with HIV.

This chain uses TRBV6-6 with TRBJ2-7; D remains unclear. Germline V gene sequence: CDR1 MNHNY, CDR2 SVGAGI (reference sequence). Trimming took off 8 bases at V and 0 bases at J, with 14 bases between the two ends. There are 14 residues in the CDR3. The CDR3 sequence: CASSWALSSYEQYF. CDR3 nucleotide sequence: TGTGCCAGCTCTTGGGCCTTGAGCTCCTACGAGCAGTACTTC.

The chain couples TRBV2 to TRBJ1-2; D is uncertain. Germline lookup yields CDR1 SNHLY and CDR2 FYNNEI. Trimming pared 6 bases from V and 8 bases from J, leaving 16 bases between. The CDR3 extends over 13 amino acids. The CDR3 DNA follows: TGTGCCAGCAGAAACTCACTTAGGCAAGGCTACACCTTC. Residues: CASRNSLRQGYTF.

The chain's CDR3 is CASSGETGAGNTIYF. CDR3 coding DNA: TGCGCCAGCAGCGGAGAGACAGGGGCTGGAAACACCATATATTTT. This chain joins TRBV5-1 and TRBJ1-3; the match to TRBD1 covers 8 bases. The CDR3 sequence is 15 residues long. The trim removed 4 bases at V and 2 bases at J, leaving 5 bases unmatched. The germline CDR1 and CDR2 sequences are SGHRS and YFSETQ.

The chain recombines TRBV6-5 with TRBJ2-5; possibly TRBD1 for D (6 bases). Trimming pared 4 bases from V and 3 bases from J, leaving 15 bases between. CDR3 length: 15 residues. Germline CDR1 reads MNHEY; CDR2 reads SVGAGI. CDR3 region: CASSFTAGVEETQYF. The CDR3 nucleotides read TGTGCCAGCAGTTTCACTGCAGGGGTCGAAGAGACCCAGTACTTC.

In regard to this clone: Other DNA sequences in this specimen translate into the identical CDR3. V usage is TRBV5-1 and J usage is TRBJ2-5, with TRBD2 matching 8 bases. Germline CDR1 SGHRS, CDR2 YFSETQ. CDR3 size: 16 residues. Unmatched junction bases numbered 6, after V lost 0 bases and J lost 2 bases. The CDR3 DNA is TGCGCCAGCAGCTTGGCCCTAGCGGGTGGTCAAGAGACCCAGTACTTC. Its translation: CASSLALAGGQETQYF.

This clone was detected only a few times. The DNA of the CDR3 is TGTGCCAGCAGGACACAGTACGAGCAGTACGTC. Translation gives CASRTQYEQYV. The chain is built from TRBV5-8 and TRBJ2-7; D is uncertain. Trimming shortened V by 5 bases and J by 4 bases, and 7 bases separated the two germline ends. Germline assignment: CDR1 SGHTS and CDR2 YDEGEE. The CDR3 is 11 residues long.

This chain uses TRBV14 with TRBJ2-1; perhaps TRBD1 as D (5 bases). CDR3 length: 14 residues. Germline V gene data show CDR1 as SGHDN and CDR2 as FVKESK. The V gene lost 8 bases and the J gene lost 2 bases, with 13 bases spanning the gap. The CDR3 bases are TGTGCCAGCTCAGGGTTGCTGGCCTACAATGAGCAGTTCTTC. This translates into CASSGLLAYNEQFF.

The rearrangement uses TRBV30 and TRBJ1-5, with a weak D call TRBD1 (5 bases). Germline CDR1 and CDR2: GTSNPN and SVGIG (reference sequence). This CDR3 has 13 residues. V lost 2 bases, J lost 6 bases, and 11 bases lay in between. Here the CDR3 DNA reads TGTGCCTGGAGTATCGGGGGGACTCAGCCCCAGCATTTT. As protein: CAWSIGGTQPQHF.

The CDR3 loop is CAISELLGGNTEAFF. The CDR3 coding sequence is TGTGCCATCAGTGAACTCCTGGGGGGGAACACTGAAGCTTTCTTT. The V call is TRBV10-3, the J call TRBJ1-1, with D perhaps matching TRBD1 (5 bases). V dropped 3 bases and J dropped 1 base, with 12 bases sitting between them. This CDR3 contains 15 residues. The V gene's germline CDR1 is ENHRY and CDR2 SYGVKD.

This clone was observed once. The CDR3 here is CAWSVSTGGNQPQHF. CDR3 coding DNA: TGTGCCTGGAGTGTATCGACAGGGGGCAATCAGCCCCAGCATTTT. The rearrangement joins TRBV30 to TRBJ1-5; 8 nucleotides match TRBD1. The junction had 3 bases not matched to a gene; V was cut back by 0 bases and J by 2 bases. The CDR3 contains 15 residues. The germline CDR1 and CDR2 sequences are GTSNPN and SVGIG (reference sequence).

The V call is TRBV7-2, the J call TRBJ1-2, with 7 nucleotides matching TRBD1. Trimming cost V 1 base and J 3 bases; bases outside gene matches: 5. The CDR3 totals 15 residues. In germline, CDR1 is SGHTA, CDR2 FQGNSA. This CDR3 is CASSLERGQDYGYTF. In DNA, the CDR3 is TGTGCCAGCAGCTTAGAGAGGGGGCAAGACTATGGCTACACCTTC.

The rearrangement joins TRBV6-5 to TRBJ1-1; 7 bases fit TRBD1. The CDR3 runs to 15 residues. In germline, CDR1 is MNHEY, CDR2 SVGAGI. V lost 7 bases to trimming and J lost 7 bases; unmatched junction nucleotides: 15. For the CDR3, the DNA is TGTGCCAGCAACAAATGGGGACAGCGTAGAAATGAAGCTTTCTTT. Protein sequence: CASNKWGQRRNEAFF.

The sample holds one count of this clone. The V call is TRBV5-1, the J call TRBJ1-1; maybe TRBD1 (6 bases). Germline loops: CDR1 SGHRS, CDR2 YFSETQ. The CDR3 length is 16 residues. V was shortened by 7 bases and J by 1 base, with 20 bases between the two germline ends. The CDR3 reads CASSSWGQYGNTEAFF. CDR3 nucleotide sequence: TGCGCCAGCTCGAGTTGGGGGCAATACGGGAACACTGAAGCTTTCTTT.

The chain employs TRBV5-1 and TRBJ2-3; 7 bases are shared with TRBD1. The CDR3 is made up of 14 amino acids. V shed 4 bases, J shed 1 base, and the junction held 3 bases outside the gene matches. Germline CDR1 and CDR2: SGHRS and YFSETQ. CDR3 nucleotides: TGCGCCAGCAGCGTAGGGGGCGGCACAGATACGCAGTATTTT. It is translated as CASSVGGGTDTQYF.